These 27 T cell receptor beta chains originate from one sample sequenced in a study of lymphopenia after photon versus proton radiotherapy. Here immunoSEQ multiplex PCR was the method, and the copy in TCRdb shows in-frame clones only, minus some. The repertoire holds 150,000 to 200,000 clones, with 75% to 90% as singletons. Here the sequenced sample was peripheral blood, taken from a patient treated with photon-based radiotherapy. Every receptor here comes from a man aged 50 to 59 with gastric cancer.

The CDR3 nucleotides read TGTGCCAGCAGCTCGGGAGGTCTGGAGACCCAGTACTTC. This sequence encodes CASSSGGLETQYF. The gene calls are TRBV11-3 and TRBJ2-5; 7 bases are shared with TRBD2. Germline V gene sequence: CDR1 SGHNT, CDR2 YENEEA. The CDR3 spans 13 residues. V shed 4 bases and J 5 bases; nucleotides not matched to a gene: 4.

The chain is built from TRBV19 and TRBJ2-7; 9 nucleotides align to TRBD1. Germline assignment: CDR1 LNHDA and CDR2 SQIVND (reference sequence). There are 16 residues in the CDR3. Trimming at V came to 1 base and at J to 3 bases, leaving 7 bases not matched to a gene. The CDR3 DNA is TGTGCCAGTAGTATAGCCGGTACGGGACAGGGCTACGAGCAGTACTTC. Amino acids: CASSIAGTGQGYEQYF.

CDR3 sequence reads: CASSLINTEAFF. CDR3 DNA: TGTGCCAGCAGTTTGATCAACACTGAAGCTTTCTTT. The V and J genes are TRBV28 and TRBJ1-1; D call uncertain. CDR1 MDHEN and CDR2 SYDVKM come from the germline V gene. The CDR3 covers 12 residues. V lost 3 bases and J lost 2, with 4 bases in between.

The CDR3 loop is CASSPLRGAEAFF. In nucleotides, the CDR3 is TGTGCCAGCTCACCACTGAGGGGAGCTGAAGCTTTCTTT. The rearrangement links TRBV18 to TRBJ1-1; TRBD1 might be the D (5 bases). This CDR3 contains 13 residues. The V and J ends lost 1 base and 6 bases respectively, with 9 bases between them. CDR1 is KGHSH, CDR2 LQKENI, per germline.

V gene TRBV4-1 combines with J gene TRBJ2-3; D is perhaps TRBD1 (6 bases). The germline V gene has CDR1 MGHRA and CDR2 YSYEKL. The germline V and J ends were trimmed by 6 bases and 0 bases, with 19 bases remaining between them. CDR3 length: 17 amino acids. The CDR3 sequence: CASSRGFNRLSTDTQYF. The CDR3 DNA reads as TGCGCCAGCAGTAGGGGGTTTAACAGGCTTAGCACAGATACGCAGTATTTT.

Comment on this clone: Other DNA sequences in this sample translate to the same CDR3. J is TRBJ1-1 and V is TRBV28; no clear D gene. The V end lost 6 bases, the J end lost 2 bases, and 4 bases lay between the germline ends. In germline, CDR1 is MDHEN, CDR2 SYDVKM. This CDR3 comprises 11 residues. The DNA for the CDR3 is TGTGCCAGCAGAGAAAACACTGAAGCTTTCTTT. Amino acids: CASRENTEAFF. The full variable domain, its missing parts supplied by reference TRBV28 and TRBJ1-1, is DVKVTQSSRYLVKRTGEKVFLECVQDMDHENMFWYRQDPGLGLRLIYFSYDVKMKEKGDIPEGYSVSREKKERFSLILESASTNQTSMYLCASRENTEAFFGQGTRLTVV.

As for this clone: Additional DNA sequences in this sample encode the identical CDR3. This chain links TRBV18 with TRBJ2-7; D possibly corresponds to TRBD1 (5 bases). Germline V gene lookup returns CDR1 KGHSH and CDR2 LQKENI. The germline V and J ends were trimmed by 3 bases and 0 bases, with 9 bases remaining between them. The CDR3 consists of 14 residues. CDR3 sequence reads: CASSPGQSSYEQYF. CDR3 sequence (DNA): TGTGCCAGCTCACCGGGGCAGAGCTCCTACGAGCAGTACTTC.

This chain joins TRBV6-6 and TRBJ1-1, with D hard to call. Germline CDR1 MNHNY, CDR2 SVGAGI (reference sequence). There are 15 residues in the CDR3. Between the trimmed V and J ends, which lost 7 bases and 1 base, there was a span of 16 bases. The CDR3 DNA reads TGTGCCAGCACCCCGCAGACGGGTAAGAACACTGAAGCTTTCTTT. Its protein product is CASTPQTGKNTEAFF.

This clone was seen only a few times. The rearrangement uses TRBV30 and TRBJ1-5, with D unresolved. Germline lookup yields CDR1 GTSNPN and CDR2 SVGIG (reference sequence). The length of the CDR3 is 15 residues. Trimming shortened V by 1 base and J by 3 bases, and 13 bases separated the two germline ends. CDR3 sequence (DNA): TGTGCCTGGAGTGCTCCCGGGTTCCACAATCAGCCCCAGCATTTT. Its protein product is CAWSAPGFHNQPQHF. Drawing the rest from reference TRBV30 and TRBJ1-5, the complete variable domain is SQTIHQWPATLVQPVGSPLSLECTVEGTSNPNLYWYRQAAGRGLQLLFYSVGIGQISSEVPQNLSASRPQDRQFILSSKKLLLSDSGFYLCAWSAPGFHNQPQHFGDGTRLSIL.

V and J are TRBV7-2 and TRBJ2-7, with D possibly TRBD1 on 6 matching bases. Trimming pared 6 bases from V and 0 bases from J, leaving 9 bases between. The germline V gene encodes CDR1 SGHTA and CDR2 FQGNSA. This CDR3 is built from 13 residues. CDR3 coding DNA: TGTGCCAGCAGGGACAGTTACTCCTACGAGCAGTACTTC. This gives the protein CASRDSYSYEQYF.

This clone was picked up a small number of times. This chain uses TRBV14 with TRBJ2-3; D remains unclear. Trimming pared 2 bases from V and 6 bases from J, leaving 9 bases between. Per the germline V gene, CDR1 is SGHDN and CDR2 is FVKESK. This CDR3 spans 13 amino acids. The CDR3 DNA is TGTGCCAGCAGCCAATTTCGGACCGATACGCAGTATTTT. It specifies CASSQFRTDTQYF.

This chain joins TRBV7-9 and TRBJ2-5; TRBD2 agrees at 11 bases. CDR3 size: 15 residues. CDR1 is SEHNR, CDR2 FQNEAQ, per germline (reference sequence). Unmatched junction bases numbered 8, after V lost 1 base and J lost 10 bases. The CDR3 sequence: CASSLDSGRVPSQYF. As DNA, the CDR3 is TGTGCCAGCAGCTTAGATAGCGGGAGGGTCCCGAGCCAGTACTTC.

The rearrangement uses TRBV7-8 and TRBJ1-1; possibly TRBD1 for D (6 bases). The CDR3 contains 14 residues. Germline-derived CDR1 and CDR2 are SGHVS and FQNEAQ. Trimming shortened V by 7 bases and J by 0 bases, and 12 bases separated the two germline ends. The CDR3 protein is CASNTGTLNTEAFF. In nucleotides, the CDR3 is TGTGCCAGCAATACCGGGACACTGAACACTGAAGCTTTCTTT.

In nucleotides, the CDR3 is TGTGCCAGCAGTGATACGGACAGGGCGCGCTATGGCTACACCTTC. Encoded protein: CASSDTDRARYGYTF. The V call is TRBV6-4, the J call TRBJ1-2; 8 positions agree with TRBD1. J was trimmed by 4 bases and V by 3 bases; bases with no gene match: 7. This CDR3 has 15 amino acids. Germline CDR1 and CDR2: MRHNA and SNTAGT.

This chain links TRBV7-9 with TRBJ1-2; 7 nucleotides agree with TRBD1. The CDR3 totals 13 residues. The trim removed 1 base at V and 8 bases at J, leaving 4 bases unmatched. CDR1 is SEHNR and CDR2 is FQNEAQ in the germline V gene (reference sequence). The CDR3 region has the DNA TGTGCCAGCAGCTTAGTGGACAGGCCGGGCTACACCTTC. Encoded protein: CASSLVDRPGYTF.

The chain links TRBV30 to TRBJ2-7, with D tentatively TRBD1 (6 bases). Germline-derived CDR1 and CDR2 are GTSNPN and SVGIG (reference sequence). The CDR3 is made up of 13 amino acids. Trimming removed 1 base from V and 0 bases from J, with 7 bases in between. CDR3 nucleotide sequence: TGTGCCTGGAGTGGGGACAACTCCTACGAGCAGTACTTC. It specifies CAWSGDNSYEQYF.

The chain joins TRBV4-3 to TRBJ2-2, with TRBD2 identical over 11 bases. V lost 4 bases and J lost 4; bases outside the gene matches: 5. This CDR3 is 16 amino acids long. Germline V gene lookup returns CDR1 LGHNA and CDR2 YSLEER. CDR3 sequence: CASSPLAGVATGELFF. The CDR3 nucleotides are TGCGCCAGCAGCCCACTAGCGGGAGTGGCCACCGGGGAGCTGTTTTTT.

The gene calls are TRBV6-4 and TRBJ2-2; 12 bases line up with TRBD1. The CDR3 totals 15 residues. CDR1 is MRHNA and CDR2 is SNTAGT in the germline V gene. With V trimmed by 8 bases and J by 4 bases, 5 bases remained unmatched. The CDR3 DNA reads as TGTGCCAGCCAAGAGGGACAGGGGGCCACCGGGGAGCTGTTTTTT. Amino acids: CASQEGQGATGELFF.

The chain is built from TRBV18 and TRBJ2-3; D may be TRBD2 (5 bases). The germline CDR1 and CDR2 sequences are KGHSH and LQKENI. Trimming removed 4 bases at V and 0 bases at J, with 8 bases between. The CDR3 covers 14 residues. In nucleotides, the CDR3 is TGTGCCAGCTCACGGACTCAAAGCACAGATACGCAGTATTTT. Its protein is CASSRTQSTDTQYF. The complete variable domain, with remaining parts taken from reference TRBV18 and TRBJ2-3, reads NAGVMQNPRHLVRRRGQEARLRCSPMKGHSHVYWYRQLPEEGLKFMVYLQKENIIDESGMPKERFSAEFPKEGPSILRIQQVVRGDSAAYFCASSRTQSTDTQYFGPGTRLTVL.

The chain has TRBV10-2 and TRBJ1-1, with TRBD1 identical over 12 bases. Germline V gene lookup returns CDR1 WSHSY and CDR2 SAAADI. The trim removed 6 bases at V and 6 bases at J, leaving 5 bases unmatched. This CDR3 is 14 amino acids long. The CDR3 region has the DNA TGCGCCAGCAGGGAGGGACAGGGGGCGTCTGAAGCTTTCTTT. It specifies CASREGQGASEAFF.

Points on this clone: In the same sample, other DNA sequences code for this CDR3. The rearrangement links TRBV7-2 to TRBJ1-1, with D possibly TRBD1 on 5 matching bases. This CDR3 is 14 amino acids long. Per the germline V gene, CDR1 is SGHTA and CDR2 is FQGNSA. The ends were cut back, 5 bases at V and 1 base at J, with 11 bases in the middle. For the CDR3, the DNA is TGTGCCAGCAGCCTTCGACAGACGAACACTGAAGCTTTCTTT. As protein: CASSLRQTNTEAFF.

The chain couples TRBV29-1 to TRBJ2-5; D might be TRBD2 (5 bases). V lost 5 bases and J lost 1, with 8 bases in between. The CDR3 consists of 12 residues. Germline-derived CDR1 and CDR2 are SQVTM and ANQGSEA. CDR3 region: CSVFSGQETQYF. The CDR3 coding sequence is TGCAGCGTTTTCAGCGGCCAAGAGACCCAGTACTTC.

This sequence joins TRBV6-5 and TRBJ2-7; D unresolved. The germline V and J ends were trimmed by 6 bases and 5 bases, with 20 bases remaining between them. The CDR3 loop spans 15 amino acids. Per germline, CDR1 MNHEY and CDR2 SVGAGI. Written as DNA, the CDR3 is TGTGCCAGCAGGTTCCGGGCCCCCGAAGACCACGAGCAGTACTTC. This encodes CASRFRAPEDHEQYF.

Here the CDR3 reads CASSFSGGYNEQFF. The CDR3, as DNA: TGTGCCAGCAGCTTCAGCGGGGGTTACAATGAGCAGTTCTTC. The chain is built from TRBV19 and TRBJ2-1; 8 positions match TRBD2. CDR3 length: 14 residues. V lost 9 bases and J lost 4; bases outside the gene matches: 8. Per the germline V gene, CDR1 is LNHDA and CDR2 is SQIVND (reference sequence).

The chain combines TRBV29-1 with TRBJ2-7, with TRBD2 matching 15 bases. The V gene end was trimmed by 5 bases and the J gene end by 4 bases; junction bases not matched to a gene: 9. The CDR3 covers 16 residues. CDR1 and CDR2 from the germline V gene are SQVTM and ANQGSEA. The CDR3 bases are TGCAGCGTTAGATTCGGGACTAGCGGGAGGCGGTACGAGCAGTACTTC. Translating gives CSVRFGTSGRRYEQYF.

The chain carries TRBV10-3 and TRBJ2-7; D unresolved. Looked up from germline, CDR1 is ENHRY and CDR2 is SYGVKD. Trimming stripped 3 bases from V and 1 base from J, with 10 bases between. The CDR3 extends over 14 amino acids. The CDR3 here is CAISDEAPSYEQYF. In nucleotides, the CDR3 is TGTGCCATCAGTGATGAAGCCCCTTCCTACGAGCAGTACTTC.

The CDR3 coding sequence is TGTGCCAGCAGCTTAGCGTACGGGACCGAGGGAGGCTACACCTTC. It yields the protein CASSLAYGTEGGYTF. This rearrangement joins TRBV7-9 to TRBJ1-2, with D perhaps matching TRBD1 (5 bases). The CDR3 runs to 15 residues. Germline loops: CDR1 SEHNR, CDR2 FQNEAQ (reference sequence). Trimming took off 0 bases at V and 8 bases at J, with 16 bases between the two ends. Full variable domain (missing parts from reference TRBV7-9 and TRBJ1-2): DTGVSQNPRHKITKRGQNVTFRCDPISEHNRLYWYRQTLGQGPEFLTYFQNEAQLEKSRLLSDRFSAERPKGSFSTLEIQRTEQGDSAMYLCASSLAYGTEGGYTFGSGTRLTVV.